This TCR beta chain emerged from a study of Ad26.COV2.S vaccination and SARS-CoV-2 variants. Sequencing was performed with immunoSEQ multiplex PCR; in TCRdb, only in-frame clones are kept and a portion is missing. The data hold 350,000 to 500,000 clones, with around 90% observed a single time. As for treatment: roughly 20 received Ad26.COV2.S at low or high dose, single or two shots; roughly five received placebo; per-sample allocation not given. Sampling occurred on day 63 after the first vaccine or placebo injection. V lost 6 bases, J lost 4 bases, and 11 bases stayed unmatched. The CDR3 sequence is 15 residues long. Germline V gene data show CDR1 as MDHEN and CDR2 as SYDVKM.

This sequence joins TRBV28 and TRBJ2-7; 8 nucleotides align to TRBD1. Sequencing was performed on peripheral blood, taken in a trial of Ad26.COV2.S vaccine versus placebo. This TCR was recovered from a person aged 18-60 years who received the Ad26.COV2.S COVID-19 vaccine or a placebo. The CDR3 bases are TGTGCCAGCAGGACCCCCGGGACAGGAGGGTACGAGCAGTACTTC. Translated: CASRTPGTGGYEQYF.